The clone carrying this T cell receptor (beta chain) was seen repeatedly, ten times or more. Its antigen is unknown. This sample was taken from a study of CD8 T cells in ankylosing spondylitis. Study-wide points: From matched ankylosing spondylitis synovial fluid, disease-linked clones were reportedly recovered at significantly enriched levels. A TCR beta motif of 8 or 9 highly homologous variants appeared characteristic of ankylosing spondylitis blood.

Trimming removed 0 bases from V and 1 base from J, with 10 bases in between. The V gene's germline CDR1 is SGHRS and CDR2 YFSETQ. The CDR3 contains 15 residues. Construction of TCR beta libraries was performed using quantitative 5'-RACE with molecular barcodes. From the 5' RACE reads, TCRdb called clonotypes with MiXCR, one entry per CDR3 protein. Here the sample spans 500,000 or so distinct CDR3 sequences, about 5% being singletons. Sequences were obtained from blood, either unsorted or a sorted T cell fraction (not recorded which). The chain has TRBV5-1 and TRBJ1-1, with D tentatively TRBD1 (6 bases). The sequence was collected from a male donor with ankylosing spondylitis. Here the CDR3 reads CASSLAGGWNTEAFF. CDR3 DNA sequence: TGCGCCAGCAGCTTGGCCGGGGGCTGGAACACTGAAGCTTTCTTT. Filled out from reference TRBV5-1 and TRBJ1-1, the complete variable domain reads KAGVTQTPRYLIKTRGQQVTLSCSPISGHRSVSWYQQTPGQGLQFLFEYFSETQRNKGNFPGRFSGRQFSNSRSEMNVSTLELGDSALYLCASSLAGGWNTEAFFGQGTRLTVV.